Shown below are 10 T cell receptor beta chains from a single sample sequenced in a study of blood T cell repertoires in COVID-19. Repertoires were generated with immunoSEQ multiplex PCR, while TCRdb's copy carries only in-frame clones and drops some. In the table there are 130,000 or so clones, roughly 86% of which are singletons. The sequenced sample was peripheral blood. The receptor source for this set is a woman aged 60-70 years with acute or convalescent COVID-19.

The chain carries TRBV19 and TRBJ2-3, with 16 nucleotides matching TRBD2. Germline assignment: CDR1 LNHDA and CDR2 SQIVND (reference sequence). After removal of 3 bases from V and 0 bases from J, the junction contained 6 bases not matched to a gene. CDR3 length equals 19 residues. In DNA, the CDR3 is TGTGCCAGTAGTATTTTTGGGACTAGCGGGGGGGCTAGCACAGATACGCAGTATTTT. Its translation: CASSIFGTSGGASTDTQYF.

The J gene is TRBJ1-5, the V gene TRBV6-1, with TRBD1 matching 7 bases. Trimming removed 2 bases from V and 3 bases from J; junction bases left unmatched: 4. Per germline, CDR1 MNHNS and CDR2 SASEGT. The CDR3 loop spans 15 amino acids. The CDR3 loop is CASSENRGYNQPQHF. In DNA, the CDR3 is TGTGCCAGCAGTGAAAACAGGGGTTACAATCAGCCCCAGCATTTT.

The V and J genes are TRBV6-5 and TRBJ1-1; D gene uncertain. With 8 bases removed from V and 3 bases from J, the gap between germline ends came to 13 bases. The CDR3 consists of 13 residues. The germline gives CDR1 MNHEY, CDR2 SVGAGI. The CDR3 loop reads CASWGGGYTEAFF. The CDR3 DNA reads TGTGCCAGCTGGGGAGGAGGGTACACTGAAGCTTTCTTT.

The CDR3 protein is CASSRLAGGTLSYNEQFF. The CDR3 nucleotides are TGCGCCAGCAGCCGACTAGCGGGGGGGACCCTCTCCTACAATGAGCAGTTCTTC. The V call is TRBV4-1, the J call TRBJ2-1, with 14 bases that match TRBD2. The CDR3 sequence is 18 residues long. Germline CDR1 reads MGHRA; CDR2 reads YSYEKL. Trimming at V came to 4 bases and at J to 0 bases, leaving 5 bases not matched to a gene.

The rearrangement joins TRBV3-1 (or the pseudogene TRBV3-2) to TRBJ1-1, with TRBD1 identical over 10 bases. V lost 4 bases to trimming and J lost 2 bases; unmatched junction nucleotides: 4. This CDR3 contains 15 residues. Germline assignment: CDR1 LGHDT and CDR2 YNNKEL (reference sequence). The CDR3 region is CASSPRTGGNTEAFF. CDR3 bases: TGTGCCAGCAGCCCCAGGACAGGGGGTAACACTGAAGCTTTCTTT.

This chain's CDR3 is CASSPRRTGANEKLFF. The CDR3 region has the DNA TGTGCCAGTAGTCCCAGGCGGACAGGGGCTAATGAAAAACTGTTTTTT. The genes are TRBV19 and TRBJ1-4, with TRBD1 matching 9 bases. V was clipped by 5 bases and J by 3 bases; unmatched bases: 7. CDR1 is LNHDA and CDR2 is SQIVND in the germline V gene (reference sequence). The CDR3 contains 16 residues.

This chain connects TRBV3-1 (or the pseudogene TRBV3-2) to TRBJ2-7; tentatively, D is TRBD1 (6 bases). V dropped 4 bases and J dropped 5 bases, with 18 bases sitting between them. Per germline, CDR1 LGHDT and CDR2 YNNKEL (reference sequence). This CDR3 spans 15 amino acids. The DNA for the CDR3 is TGTGCCAGCAGCCCCTCTAAGATGGGGGCCCACGAGCAGTACTTC. As protein: CASSPSKMGAHEQYF.

This chain links TRBV5-6 with TRBJ2-3; 9 bases agree with TRBD1. Germline CDR1 is SGHDT and CDR2 is YYEEEE. The V and J ends lost 4 bases and 1 base, in that order; junction bases with no gene match: 13. The CDR3 is 18 amino acids. The CDR3 DNA sequence: TGTGCCAGCAGCCCGGACCCGCCGGGACAGGGCGGCACAGATACGCAGTATTTT. Its protein is CASSPDPPGQGGTDTQYF. Supplemented by reference TRBV5-6 and TRBJ2-3, the full variable domain reads DAGVTQSPTHLIKTRGQQVTLRCSPKSGHDTVSWYQQALGQGPQFIFQYYEEEERQRGNFPDRFSGHQFPNYSSELNVNALLLGDSALYLCASSPDPPGQGGTDTQYFGPGTRLTVL.

The genes are TRBV5-3 and TRBJ2-2, with a possible D match to TRBD1 (6 bases). TRBV5-3 counts as an open reading frame of uncertain function. The CDR3 is 16 amino acids. The V end was cut by 3 bases, the J end by 0 bases, with 12 bases between. In nucleotides, the CDR3 is TGTGCCAGAAGCTATCGGACAGTACCGAACACCGGGGAGCTGTTTTTT. Translation: CARSYRTVPNTGELFF.

The CDR3 nucleotides are TGTGCCACCAGTGACCTGGGGGTCGGGCCCTACCGGGGGAGAGATACGCAGTATTTT. This gives the protein CATSDLGVGPYRGRDTQYF. The rearrangement joins TRBV24-1 to TRBJ2-3; possible D gene TRBD2, 6 bases. The CDR3 contains 19 residues. Germline-derived CDR1 and CDR2 are KGHDR and SFDVKD. V lost 4 bases and J 5 bases, leaving 27 bases between the germline ends.